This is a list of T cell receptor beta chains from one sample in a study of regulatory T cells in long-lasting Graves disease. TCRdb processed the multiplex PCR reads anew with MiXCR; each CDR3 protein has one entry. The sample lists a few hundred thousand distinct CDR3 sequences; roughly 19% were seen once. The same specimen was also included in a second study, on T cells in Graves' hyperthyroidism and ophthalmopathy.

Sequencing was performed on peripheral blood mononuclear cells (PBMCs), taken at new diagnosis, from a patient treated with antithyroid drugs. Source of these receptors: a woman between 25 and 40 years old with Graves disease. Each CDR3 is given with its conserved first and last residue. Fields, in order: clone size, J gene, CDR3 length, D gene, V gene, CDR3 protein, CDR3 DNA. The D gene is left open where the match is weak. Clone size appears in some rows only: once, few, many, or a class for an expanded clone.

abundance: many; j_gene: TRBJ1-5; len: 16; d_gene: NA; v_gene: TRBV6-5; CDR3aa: CASSYAQGVSNQPQHF; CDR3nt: TGTGCCAGCAGCTACGCACAGGGTGTTAGCAATCAGCCCCAGCATTTT
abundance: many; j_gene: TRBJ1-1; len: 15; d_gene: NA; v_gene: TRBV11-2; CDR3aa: CASSLLGSVNTEAFF; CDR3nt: TGTGCCAGCAGCTTACTTGGGTCGGTGAACACTGAAGCTTTCTTT
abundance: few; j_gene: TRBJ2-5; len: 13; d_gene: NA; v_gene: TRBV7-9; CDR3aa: CASSLGFLETQYF; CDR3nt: TGTGCCAGCAGCTTAGGGTTTCTAGAGACCCAGTACTTC
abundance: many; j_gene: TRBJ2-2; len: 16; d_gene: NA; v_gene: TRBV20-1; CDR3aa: CSARPTGTRNTGELFF; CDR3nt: TGCAGTGCTAGACCCACCGGGACCAGGAACACCGGGGAGCTGTTTTTT
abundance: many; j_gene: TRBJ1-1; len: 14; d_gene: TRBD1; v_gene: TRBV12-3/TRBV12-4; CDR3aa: CASSPKQGETEAFF; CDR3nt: TGTGCCAGCAGCCCTAAACAGGGGGAGACTGAAGCTTTCTTT
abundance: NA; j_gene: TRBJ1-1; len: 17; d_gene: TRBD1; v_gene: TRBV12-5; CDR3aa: CAGGLAPSQGVNTEAFF; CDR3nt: TGTGCTGGTGGTTTGGCCCCAAGCCAGGGGGTGAACACTGAAGCTTTCTTT
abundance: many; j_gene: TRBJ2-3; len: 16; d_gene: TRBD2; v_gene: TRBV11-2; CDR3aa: CASSLDIGGGRDTQYF; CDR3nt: TGTGCCAGCAGCTTAGATATCGGCGGGGGACGGGATACGCAGTATTTT
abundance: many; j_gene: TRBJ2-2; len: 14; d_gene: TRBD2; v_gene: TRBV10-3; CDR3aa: CAIGLAGATGELFF; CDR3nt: TGTGCCATCGGACTAGCGGGAGCCACCGGGGAGCTGTTTTTT
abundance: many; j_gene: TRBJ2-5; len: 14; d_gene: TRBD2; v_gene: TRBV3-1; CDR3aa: CASSRGAGVETQYF; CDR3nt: TGTGCCAGCAGCCGCGGTGCGGGAGTGGAGACCCAGTACTTC
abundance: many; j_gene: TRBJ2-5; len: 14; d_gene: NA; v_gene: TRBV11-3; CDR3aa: CASSLVGGGETQYF; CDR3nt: TGTGCCAGCAGCCTAGTGGGTGGCGGTGAGACCCAGTACTTC
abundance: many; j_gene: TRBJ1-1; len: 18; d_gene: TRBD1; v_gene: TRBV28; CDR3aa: CASSPPRTGRHVNTEAFF; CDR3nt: TGTGCCAGCAGCCCCCCTAGGACAGGGCGGCATGTGAACACTGAAGCTTTCTTT
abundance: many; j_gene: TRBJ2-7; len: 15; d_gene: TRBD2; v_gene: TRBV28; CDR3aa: CATQPGLAGVIEQYF; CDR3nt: TGTGCCACCCAACCCGGACTAGCGGGAGTCATCGAGCAGTACTTC
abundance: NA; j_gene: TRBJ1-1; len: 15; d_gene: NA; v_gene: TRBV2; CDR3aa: CASAPRFFVNTEAFF; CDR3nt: TGTGCCAGCGCCCCAAGGTTTTTCGTGAACACTGAAGCTTTCTTT
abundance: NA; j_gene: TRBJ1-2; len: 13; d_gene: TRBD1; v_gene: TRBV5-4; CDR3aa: CASRQQGAYGYTF; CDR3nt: TGTGCCAGCAGACAACAGGGGGCTTATGGCTACACCTTC
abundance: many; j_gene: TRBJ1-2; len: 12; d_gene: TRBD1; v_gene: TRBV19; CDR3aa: CASTTGDWGYTF; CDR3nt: TGTGCCAGTACCACAGGGGACTGGGGCTACACCTTC
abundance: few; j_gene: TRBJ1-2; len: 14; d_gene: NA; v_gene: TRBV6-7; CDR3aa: CASSGVRAQLIYTF; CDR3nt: TGTGCCAGCAGTGGGGTCCGGGCCCAGTTGATCTACACCTTC
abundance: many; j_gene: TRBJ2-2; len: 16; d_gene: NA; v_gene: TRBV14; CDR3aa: CASSPRRDTYTGELFF; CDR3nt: TGTGCCAGCAGCCCACGCAGAGACACATACACCGGGGAGCTGTTTTTT
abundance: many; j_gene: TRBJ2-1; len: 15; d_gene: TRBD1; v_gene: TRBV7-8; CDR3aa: CASSLDGTDYNEQFF; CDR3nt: TGTGCCAGCAGCTTAGACGGGACAGACTACAATGAGCAGTTCTTC
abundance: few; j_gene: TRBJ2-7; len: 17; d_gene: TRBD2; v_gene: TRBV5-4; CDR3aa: CASSSGLAGGVGYEQYF; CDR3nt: TGTGCCAGCAGCTCGGGACTAGCGGGGGGGGTCGGCTACGAGCAGTACTTC
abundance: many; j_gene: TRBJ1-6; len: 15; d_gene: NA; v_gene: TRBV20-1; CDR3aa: CSARMSLGANSPLHF; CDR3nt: TGCAGTGCTAGGATGTCCCTCGGGGCCAATTCACCCCTCCACTTT
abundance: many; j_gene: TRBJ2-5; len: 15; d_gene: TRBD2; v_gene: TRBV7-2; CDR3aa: CASSLDAGGPLAQYF; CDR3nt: TGTGCCAGCAGCTTAGATGCGGGGGGGCCGTTGGCCCAGTACTTC
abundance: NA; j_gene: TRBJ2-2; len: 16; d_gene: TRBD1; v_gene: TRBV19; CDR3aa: CASRGGTGVNTGELFF; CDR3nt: TGTGCCAGTAGAGGGGGGACAGGGGTGAACACCGGGGAGCTGTTTTTT
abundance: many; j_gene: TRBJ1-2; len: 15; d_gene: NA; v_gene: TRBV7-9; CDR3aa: CASSGRQVANYGYTF; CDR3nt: TGTGCCAGCAGCGGTAGACAGGTTGCTAACTATGGCTACACCTTC
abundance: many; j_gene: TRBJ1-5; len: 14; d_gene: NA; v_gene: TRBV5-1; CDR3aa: CASSLEGGRQPQHF; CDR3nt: TGCGCCAGCAGCTTGGAGGGGGGCCGTCAGCCCCAGCATTTT
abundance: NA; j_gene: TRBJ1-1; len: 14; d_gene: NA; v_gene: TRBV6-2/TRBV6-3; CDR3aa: CASSASFENTEAFF; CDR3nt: TGTGCCAGCAGTGCCTCCTTCGAGAACACTGAAGCTTTCTTT
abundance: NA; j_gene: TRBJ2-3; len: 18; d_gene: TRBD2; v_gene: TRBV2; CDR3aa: CASSEAVLAGISTDTQYF; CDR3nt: TGTGCCAGCAGTGAAGCTGTACTAGCGGGGATTAGCACAGATACGCAGTATTTT
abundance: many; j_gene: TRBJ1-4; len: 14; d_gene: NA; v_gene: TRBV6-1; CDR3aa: CASSEAQGFEKLFF; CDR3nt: TGTGCCAGCAGTGAAGCGCAGGGTTTTGAAAAACTGTTTTTT
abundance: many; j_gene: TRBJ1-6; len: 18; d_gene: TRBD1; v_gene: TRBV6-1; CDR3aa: CASSEGILQGNMDSPLHF; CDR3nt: TGTGCCAGCAGTGAAGGCATTCTACAGGGGAACATGGATTCACCCCTCCACTTT
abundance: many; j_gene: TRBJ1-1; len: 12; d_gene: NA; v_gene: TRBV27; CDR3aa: CASRGPNTEAFF; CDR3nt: TGTGCCAGCAGGGGGCCGAACACTGAAGCTTTCTTT
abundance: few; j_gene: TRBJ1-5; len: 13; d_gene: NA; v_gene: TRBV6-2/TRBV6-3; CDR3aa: CASAIEAGQPQHF; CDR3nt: TGTGCCAGCGCTATAGAGGCGGGCCAGCCCCAGCATTTT
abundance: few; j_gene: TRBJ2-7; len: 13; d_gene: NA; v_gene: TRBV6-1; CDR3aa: CASSPPRVYEQYF; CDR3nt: TGTGCCAGCAGCCCGCCTAGGGTCTACGAGCAGTACTTC
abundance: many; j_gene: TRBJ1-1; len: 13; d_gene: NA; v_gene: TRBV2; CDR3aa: CASSQLGYTEAFF; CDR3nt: TGTGCCAGCAGCCAGCTAGGGTACACTGAAGCTTTCTTT
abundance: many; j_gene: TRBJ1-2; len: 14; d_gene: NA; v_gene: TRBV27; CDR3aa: CASSSPSGHYGYTF; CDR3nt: TGTGCCAGCAGTTCCCCCTCAGGGCACTATGGCTACACCTTC
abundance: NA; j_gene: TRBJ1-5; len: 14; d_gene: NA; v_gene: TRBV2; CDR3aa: CASRLQGPNQPQHF; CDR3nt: TGTGCCAGCAGACTACAGGGCCCCAATCAGCCCCAGCATTTT
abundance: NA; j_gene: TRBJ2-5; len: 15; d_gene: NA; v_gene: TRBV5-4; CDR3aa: CASSLAEKGWETQYF; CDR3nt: TGTGCCAGCAGCTTGGCCGAGAAAGGGTGGGAGACCCAGTACTTC
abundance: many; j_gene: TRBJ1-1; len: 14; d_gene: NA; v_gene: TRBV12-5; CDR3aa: CASGLVPGDTEAFF; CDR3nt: TGTGCTAGTGGTTTGGTACCGGGGGACACTGAAGCTTTCTTT
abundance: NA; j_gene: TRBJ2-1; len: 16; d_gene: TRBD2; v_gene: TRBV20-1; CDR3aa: CSAQTGRLAGNNEQFF; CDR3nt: TGCAGTGCCCAGACAGGGAGGCTAGCGGGAAACAATGAGCAGTTCTTC
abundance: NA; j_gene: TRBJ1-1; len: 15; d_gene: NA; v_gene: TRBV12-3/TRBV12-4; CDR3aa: CASSPPGGPNTEASF; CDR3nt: TGTGCCAGCAGTCCCCCGGGGGGCCCGAACACTGAAGCTTCCTTT
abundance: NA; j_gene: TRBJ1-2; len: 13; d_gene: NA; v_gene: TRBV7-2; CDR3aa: CASSLSRLGGYTF; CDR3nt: TGTGCCAGCAGCTTAAGCAGGTTGGGAGGCTACACCTTC
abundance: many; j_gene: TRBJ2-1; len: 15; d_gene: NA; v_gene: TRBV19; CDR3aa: CASSLTNQIPNEQFF; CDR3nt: TGTGCCAGTAGTCTAACAAATCAAATACCCAATGAGCAGTTCTTC
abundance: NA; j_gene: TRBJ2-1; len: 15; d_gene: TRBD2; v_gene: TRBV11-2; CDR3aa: CASSSTSGRLNEQFF; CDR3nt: TGTGCCAGCAGCTCCACTAGCGGGAGATTGAATGAGCAGTTCTTC
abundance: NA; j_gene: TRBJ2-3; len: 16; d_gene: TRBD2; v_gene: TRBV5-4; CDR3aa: CASSSLAGGRGDTQYF; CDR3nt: TGTGCCAGCAGCTCCCTCGCGGGGGGGCGCGGAGATACGCAGTATTTT
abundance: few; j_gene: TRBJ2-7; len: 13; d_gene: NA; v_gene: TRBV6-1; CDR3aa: CASHRDKAHEQYF; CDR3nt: TGTGCCAGCCATCGGGACAAAGCCCACGAGCAGTACTTC
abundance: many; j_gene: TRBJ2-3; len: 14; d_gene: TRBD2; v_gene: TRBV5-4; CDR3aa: CASSVLASTDTQYF; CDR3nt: TGTGCCAGCAGCGTACTAGCGAGCACAGATACGCAGTATTTT
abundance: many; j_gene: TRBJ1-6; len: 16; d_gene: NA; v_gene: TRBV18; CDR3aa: CASSPLGQAGNSPLHF; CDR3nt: TGTGCCAGCTCACCTCTGGGGCAGGCTGGAAATTCACCCCTCCACTTT
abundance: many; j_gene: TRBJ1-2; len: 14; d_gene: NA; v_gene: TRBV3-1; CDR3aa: CASSLTQAVYGYTF; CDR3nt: TGTGCCAGCAGCCTAACCCAAGCGGTCTATGGCTACACCTTC
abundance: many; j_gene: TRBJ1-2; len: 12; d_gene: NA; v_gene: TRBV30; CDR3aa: CAWRGLHYGYTF; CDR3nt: TGTGCCTGGAGGGGACTTCACTATGGCTACACCTTC
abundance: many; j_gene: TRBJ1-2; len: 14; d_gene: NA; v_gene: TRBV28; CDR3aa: CASRLTGVGYGYTF; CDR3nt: TGTGCCAGCAGATTGACAGGAGTCGGCTATGGCTACACCTTC
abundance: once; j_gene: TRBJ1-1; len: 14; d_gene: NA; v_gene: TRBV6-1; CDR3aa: CASGEGLLNTEAFF; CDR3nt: TGTGCCAGCGGTGAGGGGCTCCTGAACACTGAAGCTTTCTTT
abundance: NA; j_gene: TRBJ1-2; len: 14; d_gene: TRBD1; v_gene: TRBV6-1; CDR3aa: CASSYQTGDYGYTF; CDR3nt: TGTGCCAGCAGCTACCAGACAGGGGACTATGGCTACACCTTC
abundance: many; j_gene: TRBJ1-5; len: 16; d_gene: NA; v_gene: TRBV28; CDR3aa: CASRLGGGVGMQPQHF; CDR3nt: TGTGCCAGCAGACTAGGGGGTGGGGTGGGGATGCAGCCCCAGCATTTT
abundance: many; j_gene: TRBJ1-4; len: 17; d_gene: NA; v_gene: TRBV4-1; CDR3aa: CASSYRGPEATNEKLFF; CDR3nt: TGCGCCAGCAGCTATCGGGGTCCCGAGGCAACTAATGAAAAACTGTTTTTT
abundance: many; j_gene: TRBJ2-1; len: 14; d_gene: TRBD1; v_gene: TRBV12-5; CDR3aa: CASGRDSAYNEQFF; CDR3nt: TGTGCTAGTGGCCGGGACAGTGCATACAATGAGCAGTTCTTC